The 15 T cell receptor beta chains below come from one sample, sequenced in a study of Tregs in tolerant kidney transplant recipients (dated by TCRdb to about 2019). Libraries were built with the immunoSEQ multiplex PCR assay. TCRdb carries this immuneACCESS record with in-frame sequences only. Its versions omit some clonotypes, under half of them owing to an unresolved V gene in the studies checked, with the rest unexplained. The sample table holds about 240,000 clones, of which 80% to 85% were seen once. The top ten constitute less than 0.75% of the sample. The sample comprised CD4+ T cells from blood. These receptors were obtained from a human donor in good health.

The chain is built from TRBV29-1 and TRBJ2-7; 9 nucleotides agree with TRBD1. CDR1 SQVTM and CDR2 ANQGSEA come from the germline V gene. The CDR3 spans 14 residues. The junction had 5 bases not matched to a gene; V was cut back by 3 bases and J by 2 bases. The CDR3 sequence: CSVERQGVPYEQYF. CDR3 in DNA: TGCAGCGTTGAGAGACAGGGGGTACCCTACGAGCAGTACTTC.

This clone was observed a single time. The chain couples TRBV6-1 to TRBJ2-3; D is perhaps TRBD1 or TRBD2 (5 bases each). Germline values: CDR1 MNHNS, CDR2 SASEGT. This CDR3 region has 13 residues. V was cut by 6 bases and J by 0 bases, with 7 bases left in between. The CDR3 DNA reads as TGTGCCAGCAGACGGGACAGCACAGATACGCAGTATTTT. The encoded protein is CASRRDSTDTQYF.

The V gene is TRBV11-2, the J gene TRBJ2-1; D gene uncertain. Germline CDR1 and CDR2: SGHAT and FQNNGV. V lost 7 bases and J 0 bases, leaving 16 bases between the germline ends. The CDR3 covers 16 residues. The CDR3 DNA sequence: TGTGCCAGCACCCGGCTTGTGGGTTTCTCCTACAATGAGCAGTTCTTC. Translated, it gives CASTRLVGFSYNEQFF.

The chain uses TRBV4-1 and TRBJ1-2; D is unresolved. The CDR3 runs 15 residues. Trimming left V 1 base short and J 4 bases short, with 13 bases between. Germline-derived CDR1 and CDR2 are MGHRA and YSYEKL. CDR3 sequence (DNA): TGCGCCAGCAGCCAAGCAAAAGGCGGGGTCTATGGCTACACCTTC. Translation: CASSQAKGGVYGYTF.

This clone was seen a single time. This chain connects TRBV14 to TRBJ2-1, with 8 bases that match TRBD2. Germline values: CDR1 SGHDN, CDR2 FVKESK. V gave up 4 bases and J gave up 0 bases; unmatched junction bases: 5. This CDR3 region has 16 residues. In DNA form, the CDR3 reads TGTGCCAGCAGCCCCGGGGGGGGCAGCTCCTACAATGAGCAGTTCTTC. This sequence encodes CASSPGGGSSYNEQFF. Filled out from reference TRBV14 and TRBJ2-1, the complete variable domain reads EAGVTQFPSHSVIEKGQTVTLRCDPISGHDNLYWYRRVMGKEIKFLLHFVKESKQDESGMPNNRFLAERTGGTYSTLKVQPAELEDSGVYFCASSPGGGSSYNEQFFGPGTRLTVL.

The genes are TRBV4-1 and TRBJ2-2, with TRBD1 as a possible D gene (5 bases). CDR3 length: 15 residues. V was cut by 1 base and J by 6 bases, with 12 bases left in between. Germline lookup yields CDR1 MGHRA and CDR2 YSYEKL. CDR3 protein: CASSQVGDAAGELFF. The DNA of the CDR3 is TGCGCCAGCAGCCAAGTAGGGGATGCCGCCGGGGAGCTGTTTTTT.

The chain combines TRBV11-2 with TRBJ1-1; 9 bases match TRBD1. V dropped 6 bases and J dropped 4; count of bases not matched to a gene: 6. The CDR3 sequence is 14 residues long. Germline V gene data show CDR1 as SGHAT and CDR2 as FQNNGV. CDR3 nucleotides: TGTGCCAGCAGTCTGACAGGGGGTGTCACTGAAGCTTTCTTT. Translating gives CASSLTGGVTEAFF.

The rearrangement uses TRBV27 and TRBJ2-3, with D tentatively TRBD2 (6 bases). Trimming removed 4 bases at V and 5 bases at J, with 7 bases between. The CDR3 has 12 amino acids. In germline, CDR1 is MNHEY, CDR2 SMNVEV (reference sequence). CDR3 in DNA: TGTGCCAGCAGTTGGGGAGGAGATACGCAGTATTTT. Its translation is CASSWGGDTQYF.

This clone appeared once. The CDR3 region has the DNA TGTGCCAGCAGTTTGACAGGACAAAATTGGGAGACCCAGTACTTC. As protein: CASSLTGQNWETQYF. V is TRBV27 and J is TRBJ2-5; possibly TRBD1 for D (6 bases). Germline CDR1 is MNHEY and CDR2 is SMNVEV (reference sequence). The CDR3 is made up of 15 amino acids. Deletions cut 3 bases from V and 5 bases from J, with 16 bases between.

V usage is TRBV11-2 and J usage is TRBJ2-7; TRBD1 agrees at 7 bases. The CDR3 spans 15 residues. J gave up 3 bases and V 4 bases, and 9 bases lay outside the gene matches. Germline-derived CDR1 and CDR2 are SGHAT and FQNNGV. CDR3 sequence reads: CASSSSGTAIYEQYF. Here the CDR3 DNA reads TGTGCCAGCAGCTCCTCCGGGACAGCGATCTACGAGCAGTACTTC. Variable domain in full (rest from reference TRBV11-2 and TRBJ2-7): EAGVAQSPRYKIIEKRQSVAFWCNPISGHATLYWYQQILGQGPKLLIQFQNNGVVDDSQLPKDRFSAERLKGVDSTLKIQPAKLEDSAVYLCASSSSGTAIYEQYFGPGTRLTVT.

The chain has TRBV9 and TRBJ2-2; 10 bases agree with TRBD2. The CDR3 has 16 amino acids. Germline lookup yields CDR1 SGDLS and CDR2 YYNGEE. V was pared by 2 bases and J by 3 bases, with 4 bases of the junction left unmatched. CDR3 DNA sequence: TGTGCCAGCAGCGTTAGCGGGGGGATCGACACCGGGGAGCTGTTTTTT. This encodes CASSVSGGIDTGELFF.

CDR3 residues: CASSPAGASGLGAQYF. The DNA for the CDR3 is TGTGCCAGCAGCCCGGCGGGGGCTAGCGGACTGGGGGCCCAGTACTTC. V usage is TRBV5-4 and J usage is TRBJ2-5, with D perhaps matching TRBD2 (7 bases). The germline V and J ends were trimmed by 4 bases and 9 bases, with 25 bases remaining between them. In germline, CDR1 is SGHNT, CDR2 YYREEE (reference sequence). The CDR3 contains 16 residues.

CDR3 loop: CASSPTSSDTQYF. DNA for the CDR3: TGTGCCAGCAGCCCGACTAGCTCAGATACGCAGTATTTT. V usage is TRBV5-4 and J usage is TRBJ2-3; 7 bases are shared with TRBD2. V dropped 4 bases and J dropped 4; count of bases not matched to a gene: 3. The germline CDR1 and CDR2 sequences are SGHNT and YYREEE (reference sequence). There are 13 residues in the CDR3. Supplemented by reference TRBV5-4 and TRBJ2-3, the full variable domain reads ETGVTQSPTHLIKTRGQQVTLRCSSQSGHNTVSWYQQALGQGPQFIFQYYREEENGRGNFPPRFSGLQFPNYSSELNVNALELDDSALYLCASSPTSSDTQYFGPGTRLTVL.

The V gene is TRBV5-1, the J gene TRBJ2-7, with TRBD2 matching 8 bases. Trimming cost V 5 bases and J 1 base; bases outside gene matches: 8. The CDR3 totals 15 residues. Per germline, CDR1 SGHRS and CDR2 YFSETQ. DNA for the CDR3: TGCGCCAGCAGAGAAAGCGGGGGAAAATCCTACGAGCAGTACTTC. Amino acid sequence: CASRESGGKSYEQYF.

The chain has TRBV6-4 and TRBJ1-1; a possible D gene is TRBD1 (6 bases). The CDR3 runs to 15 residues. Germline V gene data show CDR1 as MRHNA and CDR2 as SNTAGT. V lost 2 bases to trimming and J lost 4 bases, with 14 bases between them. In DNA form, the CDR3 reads TGTGCCAGCAGTGACGGGGGCAGTCCTTCCACTGAAGCTTTCTTT. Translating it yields CASSDGGSPSTEAFF.